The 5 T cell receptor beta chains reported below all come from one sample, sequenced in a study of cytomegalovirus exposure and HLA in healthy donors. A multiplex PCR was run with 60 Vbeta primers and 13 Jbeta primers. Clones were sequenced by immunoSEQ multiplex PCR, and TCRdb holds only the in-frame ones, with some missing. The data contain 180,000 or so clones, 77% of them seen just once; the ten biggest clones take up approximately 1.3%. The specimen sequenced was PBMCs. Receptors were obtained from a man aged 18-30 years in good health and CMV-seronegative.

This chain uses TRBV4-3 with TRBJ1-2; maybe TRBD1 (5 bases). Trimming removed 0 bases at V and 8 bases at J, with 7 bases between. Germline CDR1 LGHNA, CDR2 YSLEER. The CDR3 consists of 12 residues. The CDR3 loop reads CASSQERGGYTF. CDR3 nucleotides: TGCGCCAGCAGCCAAGAGCGGGGGGGCTACACCTTC.

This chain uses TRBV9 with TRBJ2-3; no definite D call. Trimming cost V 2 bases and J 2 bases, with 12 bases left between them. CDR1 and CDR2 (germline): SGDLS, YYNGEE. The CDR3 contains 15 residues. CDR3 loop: CASSVGQPVTDTQYF. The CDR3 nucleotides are TGTGCCAGCAGCGTTGGGCAGCCTGTCACAGATACGCAGTATTTT.

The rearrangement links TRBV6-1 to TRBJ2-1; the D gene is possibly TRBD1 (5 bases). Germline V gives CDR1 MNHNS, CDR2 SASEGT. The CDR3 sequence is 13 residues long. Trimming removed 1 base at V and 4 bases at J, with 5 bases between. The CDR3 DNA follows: TGTGCCAGCAGTGAAGACAGGTACAATGAGCAGTTCTTC. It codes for CASSEDRYNEQFF.

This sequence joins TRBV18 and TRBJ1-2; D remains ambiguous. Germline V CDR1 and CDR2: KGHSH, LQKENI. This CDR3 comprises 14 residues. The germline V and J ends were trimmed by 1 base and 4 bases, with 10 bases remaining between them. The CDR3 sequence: CASSPLPESYGYTF. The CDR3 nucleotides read TGTGCCAGCTCACCACTTCCAGAATCCTATGGCTACACCTTC.

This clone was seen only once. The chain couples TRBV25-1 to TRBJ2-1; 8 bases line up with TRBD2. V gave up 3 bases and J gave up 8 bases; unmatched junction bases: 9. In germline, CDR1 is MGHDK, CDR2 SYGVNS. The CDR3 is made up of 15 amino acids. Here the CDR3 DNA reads TGTGCCAGCAGTGATGTAGCGGGACCTAACCATGAGCAGTTCTTC. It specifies CASSDVAGPNHEQFF.